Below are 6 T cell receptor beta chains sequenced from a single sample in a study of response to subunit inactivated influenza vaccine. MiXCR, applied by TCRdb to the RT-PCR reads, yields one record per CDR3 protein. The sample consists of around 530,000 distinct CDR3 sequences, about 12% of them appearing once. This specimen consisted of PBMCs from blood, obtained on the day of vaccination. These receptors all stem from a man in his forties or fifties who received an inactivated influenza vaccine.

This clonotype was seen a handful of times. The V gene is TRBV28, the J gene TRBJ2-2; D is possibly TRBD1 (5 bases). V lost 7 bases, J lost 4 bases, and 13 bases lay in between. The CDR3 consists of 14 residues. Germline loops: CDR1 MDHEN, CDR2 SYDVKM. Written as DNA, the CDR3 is TGTGCCAGCACCAGTGGCCAGGGCACCGGGGAGCTGTTTTTT. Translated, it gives CASTSGQGTGELFF. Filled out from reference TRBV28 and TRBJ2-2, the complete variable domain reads DVKVTQSSRYLVKRTGEKVFLECVQDMDHENMFWYRQDPGLGLRLIYFSYDVKMKEKGDIPEGYSVSREKKERFSLILESASTNQTSMYLCASTSGQGTGELFFGEGSRLTVL.

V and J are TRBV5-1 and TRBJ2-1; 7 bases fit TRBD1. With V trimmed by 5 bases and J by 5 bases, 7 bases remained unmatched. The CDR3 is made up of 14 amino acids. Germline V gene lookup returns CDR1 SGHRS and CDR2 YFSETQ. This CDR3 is CASSSGQIDNEQFF. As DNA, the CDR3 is TGCGCCAGCAGTTCGGGACAGATCGACAATGAGCAGTTCTTC.

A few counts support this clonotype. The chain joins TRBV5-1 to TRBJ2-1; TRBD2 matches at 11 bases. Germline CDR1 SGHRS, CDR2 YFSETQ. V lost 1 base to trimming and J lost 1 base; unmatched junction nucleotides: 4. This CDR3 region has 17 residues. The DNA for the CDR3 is TGCGCCAGCAGCTTGAATAGCGGGAGGGAGTCCTACAATGAGCAGTTCTTC. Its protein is CASSLNSGRESYNEQFF.

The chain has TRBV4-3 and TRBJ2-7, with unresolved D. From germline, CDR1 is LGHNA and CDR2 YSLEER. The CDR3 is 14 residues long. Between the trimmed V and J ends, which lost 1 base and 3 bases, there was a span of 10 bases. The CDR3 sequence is CASSQAGNIYEQYF. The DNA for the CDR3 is TGCGCCAGCAGCCAAGCTGGGAATATCTACGAGCAGTACTTC.

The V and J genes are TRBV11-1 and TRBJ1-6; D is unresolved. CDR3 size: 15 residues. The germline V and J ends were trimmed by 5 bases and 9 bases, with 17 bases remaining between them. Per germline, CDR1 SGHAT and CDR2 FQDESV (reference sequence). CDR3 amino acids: CASSLAGGYGSPLHF. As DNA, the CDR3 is TGTGCCAGCAGCCTCGCCGGCGGGTACGGTTCACCCCTCCACTTT.

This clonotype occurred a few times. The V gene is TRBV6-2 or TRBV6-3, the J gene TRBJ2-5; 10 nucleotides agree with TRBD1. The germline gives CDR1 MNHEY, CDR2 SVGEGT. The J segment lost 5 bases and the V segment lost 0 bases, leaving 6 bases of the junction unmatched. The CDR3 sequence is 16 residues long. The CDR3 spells CASSYSPGQGIETQYF. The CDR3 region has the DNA TGTGCCAGCAGTTACTCACCGGGACAGGGGATCGAGACCCAGTACTTC.